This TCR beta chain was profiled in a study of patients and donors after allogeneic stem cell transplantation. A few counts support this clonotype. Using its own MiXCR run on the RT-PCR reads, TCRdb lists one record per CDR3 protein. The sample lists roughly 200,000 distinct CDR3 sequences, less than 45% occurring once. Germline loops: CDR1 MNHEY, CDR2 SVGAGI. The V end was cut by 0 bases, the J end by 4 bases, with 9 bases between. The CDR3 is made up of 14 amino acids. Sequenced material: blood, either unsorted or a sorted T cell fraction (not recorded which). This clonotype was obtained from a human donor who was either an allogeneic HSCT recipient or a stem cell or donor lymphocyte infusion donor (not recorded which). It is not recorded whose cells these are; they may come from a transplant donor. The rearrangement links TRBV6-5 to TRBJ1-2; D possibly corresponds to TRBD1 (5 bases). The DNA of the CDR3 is TGTGCCAGCAGTTACTCCGGACACCTCTATGGCTACACCTTC. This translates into CASSYSGHLYGYTF.